A selection of T cell receptor beta chains follows, all from one sample in a study of blood T cell repertoires in COVID-19. Some clones are missing from TCRdb's copy, which holds only in-frame ones; the method was immunoSEQ multiplex PCR. Of about 64,000 clones in the sample, 65% to 90% were seen once. Material for sequencing was peripheral blood. These receptor sequences come from a man aged 40-49 years with acute or convalescent COVID-19. The CDR3 runs from the conserved cysteine through the conserved F or W. A D gene is named only where the DNA matches it firmly. Where a row states a size, it is once, few, many or the class of an expanded clone; other rows omit it.

CDR3aa: CATGSREETQYF
CDR3nt: TGTGCCACGGGGAGTAGGGAAGAGACCCAGTACTTC
v_gene: TRBV24-1
abundance: -
j_gene: TRBJ2-5
d_gene: -

CDR3aa: CAISEDRGLIRERTEAFF
CDR3nt: TGTGCCATCAGTGAGGATAGGGGGTTGATTAGGGAACGCACTGAAGCTTTCTTT
v_gene: TRBV10-3
abundance: -
j_gene: TRBJ1-1
d_gene: -

CDR3aa: CASSQDRTSGGAAGELFF
CDR3nt: TGTGCCAGCAGCCAAGACCGAACTAGCGGGGGGGCCGCCGGGGAGCTGTTTTTT
v_gene: TRBV4-2
abundance: -
j_gene: TRBJ2-2
d_gene: TRBD2

CDR3aa: CASSPRGAGNTIYF
CDR3nt: TGTGCCAGCAGCCCGCGGGGGGCTGGAAACACCATATATTTT
v_gene: TRBV7-7
abundance: -
j_gene: TRBJ1-3
d_gene: -

CDR3aa: CASSRRLYEQYF
CDR3nt: TGTGCCAGCAGCCGGAGACTATACGAGCAGTACTTC
v_gene: TRBV11-3
abundance: -
j_gene: TRBJ2-7
d_gene: -

CDR3aa: CAYNTSRGQHLSYEQYF
CDR3nt: TGTGCCTACAACACTTCCAGGGGGCAACACCTCTCCTACGAGCAGTACTTC
v_gene: TRBV19
abundance: -
j_gene: TRBJ2-7
d_gene: TRBD1

CDR3aa: CASSTGPSGAYNEQFF
CDR3nt: TGTGCCAGCAGCACAGGACCTAGCGGGGCTTACAATGAGCAGTTCTTC
v_gene: TRBV7-7
abundance: -
j_gene: TRBJ2-1
d_gene: TRBD2

CDR3aa: CASSFGGTGANVLTF
CDR3nt: TGTGCCAGCAGCTTCGGGGGTACTGGGGCCAACGTCCTGACTTTC
v_gene: TRBV11-3
abundance: -
j_gene: TRBJ2-6
d_gene: -

CDR3aa: CASSQDLGRTEAFF
CDR3nt: TGTGCCAGCAGCCAAGATCTGGGGAGAACTGAAGCTTTCTTT
v_gene: TRBV3-1/TRBV3-2
abundance: -
j_gene: TRBJ1-1
d_gene: -

CDR3aa: CASGVAGGQETQYF
CDR3nt: TGTGCCAGCGGAGTAGCGGGGGGCCAAGAGACCCAGTACTTC
v_gene: TRBV6-6
abundance: -
j_gene: TRBJ2-5
d_gene: TRBD2

CDR3aa: CASSLDSAGASSYEQYF
CDR3nt: TGTGCCAGCAGCTTAGACTCTGCGGGGGCAAGCTCCTACGAGCAGTACTTC
v_gene: TRBV11-3
abundance: -
j_gene: TRBJ2-7
d_gene: -

CDR3aa: CASRGDRGSHEAFF
CDR3nt: TGTGCCAGCCGGGGGGACAGGGGTTCGCATGAAGCTTTCTTT
v_gene: TRBV6-5
abundance: -
j_gene: TRBJ1-1
d_gene: TRBD1

CDR3aa: CSAPGSSYNEQFF
CDR3nt: TGCAGCGCCCCAGGTAGCTCCTACAATGAGCAGTTCTTC
v_gene: TRBV29-1
abundance: -
j_gene: TRBJ2-1
d_gene: -

CDR3aa: CASSPGGTNEKLFF
CDR3nt: TGTGCCAGCAGCCCGGGGGGAACTAATGAAAAACTGTTTTTT
v_gene: TRBV4-2
abundance: -
j_gene: TRBJ1-4
d_gene: -

CDR3aa: CASSLVQGAGYGYTF
CDR3nt: TGCGCCAGCAGCCTCGTACAGGGGGCTGGCTATGGCTACACCTTC
v_gene: TRBV4-1
abundance: few
j_gene: TRBJ1-2
d_gene: TRBD1

CDR3aa: CASGLLTGARASSYNEQFF
CDR3nt: TGTGCTAGTGGTTTGCTTACAGGGGCCAGGGCGAGCTCCTACAATGAGCAGTTCTTC
v_gene: TRBV12-5
abundance: -
j_gene: TRBJ2-1
d_gene: TRBD1

CDR3aa: CASSFGRGGASYEQYF
CDR3nt: TGTGCCAGCAGCTTTGGGAGAGGGGGTGCTTCCTACGAGCAGTACTTC
v_gene: TRBV5-4
abundance: -
j_gene: TRBJ2-7
d_gene: -

CDR3aa: CASSFREGVEQFF
CDR3nt: TGTGCCAGCAGCTTCCGGGAGGGCGTTGAGCAGTTCTTC
v_gene: TRBV11-1
abundance: -
j_gene: TRBJ2-1
d_gene: TRBD2

CDR3aa: CATSDSKWRGAHYNSPLHF
CDR3nt: TGTGCCACCAGTGATTCCAAGTGGAGGGGTGCCCACTATAATTCACCCCTCCACTTT
v_gene: TRBV24-1
abundance: -
j_gene: TRBJ1-6
d_gene: -

CDR3aa: CASSPPNRWDSNSPLHF
CDR3nt: TGTGCCAGCAGCCCACCCAATCGGTGGGACAGCAATTCACCCCTCCACTTT
v_gene: TRBV28
abundance: -
j_gene: TRBJ1-6
d_gene: TRBD1

CDR3aa: CAIRDPQGPYGYTF
CDR3nt: TGTGCCATCAGGGACCCCCAGGGGCCCTATGGCTACACCTTC
v_gene: TRBV10-3
abundance: -
j_gene: TRBJ1-2
d_gene: -

CDR3aa: CASSMRGRLETQYF
CDR3nt: TGTGCCAGTAGCATGAGAGGGCGGCTAGAGACCCAGTACTTC
v_gene: TRBV19
abundance: few
j_gene: TRBJ2-5
d_gene: -

CDR3aa: CASRGQLNTEAFF
CDR3nt: TGCGCCAGCAGGGGACAGCTTAACACTGAAGCTTTCTTT
v_gene: TRBV10-1
abundance: -
j_gene: TRBJ1-1
d_gene: TRBD1

CDR3aa: CASSRQSDGHEQYF
CDR3nt: TGTGCCAGCAGTCGACAGAGTGATGGGCACGAGCAGTACTTC
v_gene: TRBV2
abundance: few
j_gene: TRBJ2-7
d_gene: -

CDR3aa: CASSLPVDSGNTIYF
CDR3nt: TGCGCCAGCAGCTTGCCGGTCGACTCTGGAAACACCATATATTTT
v_gene: TRBV5-1
abundance: few
j_gene: TRBJ1-3
d_gene: -

CDR3aa: CASSPGIGYTF
CDR3nt: TGTGCCAGCAGTCCAGGGATCGGCTACACCTTC
v_gene: TRBV6-5
abundance: -
j_gene: TRBJ1-2
d_gene: -